The next 28 T cell receptor beta chains were all read from a single sample in a study of low-dose radiotherapy and immunotherapy resistance in tumors. Priming of first-strand cDNA relied on TRAV- and TRBV-specific primers (covering alpha and beta chains). TCR amplification ran approximately 22 PCR cycles using constant-region and V-primer adapter primers. TCRdb ran MiXCR on the reads and lists one entry per CDR3 protein. Among tens of thousands of distinct CDR3 sequences listed, 15% to 20% were seen once. Time point indicated: before trial treatment. The starting material was PBMCs, obtained before treatment. These TCRs come from a male donor with prostate cancer.

This clonotype was detected once. A far larger clone is one base from this, pointing to a likely read error. V is TRBV7-6 and J is TRBJ2-3; weak D call: TRBD2 (7 bases). The V end lost 8 bases, the J end lost 10 bases, and 13 bases lay between the germline ends. The germline gives CDR1 SGHVS, CDR2 FNYEAQ. The CDR3 has 11 residues. Written as DNA, the CDR3 is TGTGCCAGCGGGGGGGGCCGAGCGCAGTATTTT. Translating gives CASGGGRAQYF.

This clonotype occurred many times. Here the CDR3 reads CSAAGDSARNVLTF. The DNA of the CDR3 is TGCAGTGCTGCAGGGGATTCGGCTCGGAACGTCCTGACTTTC. The chain employs TRBV20-1 and TRBJ2-6, with D possibly being TRBD1 (6 bases). CDR3 length: 14 residues. V lost 5 bases and J lost 10, with 18 bases in between. Per the germline V gene, CDR1 is DFQATT and CDR2 is SNEGSKA (reference sequence).

This clonotype showed up many times. CDR3 sequence: CASSLALGRTPLHF. The CDR3 region has the DNA TGTGCCAGCAGTTTAGCGCTGGGCCGGACACCCCTCCACTTT. The rearrangement joins TRBV12-3 or TRBV12-4 to TRBJ1-6, with D hard to call. The V gene lost 0 bases and the J gene lost 11 bases, with 11 bases spanning the gap. The CDR3 is 14 residues long.

This clonotype was counted ten times or more. The rearrangement uses TRBV5-1 and TRBJ2-3; D is ambiguous. Trimming removed 2 bases at V and 2 bases at J, with 9 bases between. Germline lookup yields CDR1 SGHRS and CDR2 YFSETQ. This CDR3 is built from 14 residues. The CDR3 sequence: CASSFGEATDTQYF. For the CDR3, the DNA is TGCGCCAGCAGCTTTGGCGAGGCCACAGATACGCAGTATTTT.

Only a few counts were recorded for this clonotype. V gene TRBV7-2 combines with J gene TRBJ1-4; no firm D call. Trimming pared 3 bases from V and 7 bases from J, leaving 21 bases between. Germline V lookup: CDR1 SGHTA, CDR2 FQGNSA. This CDR3 is 17 amino acids long. CDR3 sequence (DNA): TGTGCCAGCAGCTTCAGCTCACAGCCTCTATGGGGTGAAAAACTGTTTTTT. Translation gives CASSFSSQPLWGEKLFF. The entire variable domain, with the rest obtained from reference TRBV7-2 and TRBJ1-4, is as follows: GAGVSQSPSNKVTEKGKDVELRCDPISGHTALYWYRQSLGQGLEFLIYFQGNSAPDKSGLPSDRFSAERTGGSVSTLTIQRTQQEDSAVYLCASSFSSQPLWGEKLFFGSGTQLSVL.

In its sample, this clonotype was seen many times. The chain combines TRBV11-2 with TRBJ2-4; D not resolved. The germline V and J ends were trimmed by 6 bases and 2 bases, with 11 bases remaining between them. Looked up from germline, CDR1 is SGHAT and CDR2 is FQNNGV. The CDR3 runs 14 residues. The CDR3 loop is CASSSTVSKNIQYF. The CDR3 nucleotides read TGTGCCAGCAGTTCAACAGTTTCCAAAAACATTCAGTACTTC.

This chain links TRBV6-2 or TRBV6-3 with TRBJ2-3, with D perhaps given as TRBD1 or TRBD2 (6 bases each). Trimming removed 4 bases at V and 5 bases at J, with 13 bases between. Germline CDR1 reads MNHEY; CDR2 reads SVGEGT. This CDR3 spans 14 amino acids. Written as DNA, the CDR3 is TGTGCCAGCAGTTCCCCGGGGGCCGTAGATACGCAGTATTTT. Residues: CASSSPGAVDTQYF.

This clonotype was detected once. This may stem from a read error, because a much larger clone lies one nucleotide away. The chain links TRBV7-9 to TRBJ2-1; D gene ambiguous. V lost 3 bases and J lost 6, with 15 bases in between. Germline V gene data show CDR1 as SEHNR and CDR2 as FQNEAQ (reference sequence). This CDR3 contains 15 residues. The CDR3 DNA is TGTGCCAGCAGCTTGGGCGGACGGGCATCCAATGAGCAGTTCTTC. Residues: CASSLGGRASNEQFF. Looking up the rest from reference TRBV7-9 and TRBJ2-1 gives the full variable domain: DTGVSQNPRHKITKRGQNVTFRCDPISEHNRLYWYRQTLGQGPEFLTYFQNEAQLEKSRLLSDRFSAERPKGSFSTLEIQRTEQGDSAMYLCASSLGGRASNEQFFGPGTRLTVL.

This clonotype was found once. The rearrangement links TRBV19 to TRBJ1-2; unclear D gene. CDR1 and CDR2 from the germline V gene are LNHDA and SQIVND (reference sequence). V lost 3 bases and J lost 2, with 16 bases in between. The CDR3 consists of 16 residues. CDR3 bases: TGTGCCAGTAGTATCTCCCAGCGGGCACCCAACTATGGCTACACCTTC. This sequence encodes CASSISQRAPNYGYTF. Combining the CDR3 with reference TRBV19 and TRBJ1-2 gives the whole variable domain DGGITQSPKYLFRKEGQNVTLSCEQNLNHDAMYWYRQDPGQGLRLIYYSQIVNDFQKGDIAEGYSVSREKKESFPLTVTSAQKNPTAFYLCASSISQRAPNYGYTFGSGTRLTVV.

This clonotype showed up just once. This rearrangement joins TRBV7-2 to TRBJ2-1; 15 positions match TRBD2. V lost 6 bases and J lost 1; bases outside the gene matches: 10. Per germline, CDR1 SGHTA and CDR2 FQGNSA. The CDR3 covers 19 residues. CDR3 sequence (DNA): TGTGCCAGCAGGTGGAGGACTAGCGGGGGGGCCAGTTCCTACAATGAGCAGTTCTTC. Protein sequence: CASRWRTSGGASSYNEQFF.

The table lists this clonotype with a few counts. The genes are TRBV7-9 and TRBJ1-1; a weak D match, TRBD1 (6 bases). The CDR3 is 15 amino acids. V was trimmed by 10 bases and J by 0 bases, leaving 18 bases between them. Germline V gene data show CDR1 as SEHNR and CDR2 as FQNEAQ (reference sequence). CDR3 in amino acids: CATRGRDILNTEAFF. The CDR3 DNA sequence: TGTGCCACCCGGGGGCGGGACATTTTGAACACTGAAGCTTTCTTT.

This clonotype occurred many times. J is TRBJ2-6 and V is TRBV6-1; D call uncertain. The V gene's germline CDR1 is MNHNS and CDR2 SASEGT. CDR3 length equals 15 residues. V was clipped by 2 bases and J by 0 bases, with 5 bases between them. CDR3 amino acids: CASSEYSSGANVLTF. The DNA for the CDR3 is TGTGCCAGCAGTGAATATAGCTCTGGGGCCAACGTCCTGACTTTC.

This clonotype showed up many times. V gene TRBV19 combines with J gene TRBJ1-5; D gene uncertain. Germline V lookup: CDR1 LNHDA, CDR2 SQIVND (reference sequence). This CDR3 is 14 amino acids long. The ends were cut back, 5 bases at V and 3 bases at J, with 11 bases in the middle. The CDR3 DNA is TGTGCCAGTAGTCCCCGAGAGTTCAATCAGCCCCAGCATTTT. It yields the protein CASSPREFNQPQHF.

This clonotype was counted many times. The V and J genes are TRBV19 and TRBJ1-5; 8 bases line up with TRBD1. Germline V gene data show CDR1 as LNHDA and CDR2 as SQIVND (reference sequence). The CDR3 is 13 residues long. With V trimmed by 5 bases and J by 4 bases, 1 base remained unmatched. This CDR3 is CASSGTGNQPQHF. CDR3 DNA: TGTGCCAGTAGTGGGACAGGTAATCAGCCCCAGCATTTT.

This clonotype came up many times. The chain couples TRBV30 to TRBJ2-7; unclear D gene. Germline V CDR1 and CDR2: GTSNPN, SVGIG (reference sequence). The ends were cut back, 5 bases at V and 0 bases at J, with 14 bases in the middle. There are 14 residues in the CDR3. The DNA for the CDR3 is TGTGCCTGGGCAATCCCGGGTAGCTCCTACGAGCAGTACTTC. It yields the protein CAWAIPGSSYEQYF.

This clonotype was seen only once. The genes are TRBV4-2 and TRBJ1-5; D is unclear. The germline V gene encodes CDR1 LGHNA and CDR2 YNFKEQ. The CDR3 runs 18 residues. V was pared by 3 bases and J by 6 bases, with 24 bases between. The DNA for the CDR3 is TGTGCCAGCAGCCAGGACGAAGGTACGGTCTCTGCTAGTCAGCCCCAGCATTTT. This translates into CASSQDEGTVSASQPQHF.

This clonotype was counted many times. The chain employs TRBV25-1 and TRBJ2-1, with D perhaps given as TRBD1 or TRBD2 (5 bases each). CDR1 and CDR2 from the germline V gene are MGHDK and SYGVNS. V lost 5 bases to trimming and J lost 3 bases, with 11 bases between them. This CDR3 is 14 amino acids long. CDR3 sequence: CASSPYGGYNEQFF. The CDR3 DNA follows: TGTGCCAGCAGTCCCTATGGGGGCTACAATGAGCAGTTCTTC.

This clonotype was observed many times. The chain joins TRBV6-1 to TRBJ1-2; D gene ambiguous. Germline loops: CDR1 MNHNS, CDR2 SASEGT. This CDR3 is built from 16 residues. Trimming removed 0 bases from V and 4 bases from J, with 15 bases in between. DNA for the CDR3: TGTGCCAGCAGTGAAGCAATGATGGACGCAGGCTATGGCTACACCTTC. It codes for CASSEAMMDAGYGYTF.

This clonotype was counted ten times or more. This chain links TRBV11-2 with TRBJ2-2; the D is unclear. Germline CDR1 reads SGHAT; CDR2 reads FQNNGV. CDR3 length equals 15 residues. Trimming took 3 bases from V and 2 from J, leaving 10 bases between them. DNA of the CDR3: TGTGCCAGCAGCTTGTCGGACGGTAACACCGGGGAGCTGTTTTTT. Its protein product is CASSLSDGNTGELFF.

There are many counts of this clonotype. This chain joins TRBV7-2 and TRBJ2-5, with no clear D. CDR3 length: 13 amino acids. V was pared by 3 bases and J by 4 bases, with 9 bases between. Germline assignment: CDR1 SGHTA and CDR2 FQGNSA. The CDR3 nucleotides are TGTGCCAGCAGCTTTATGTCGGGAGAGACCCAGTACTTC. Its protein product is CASSFMSGETQYF.

This clonotype has a count of ten or more. This chain uses TRBV2 with TRBJ2-1; 10 bases fit TRBD1. Trimming took 6 bases from V and 7 from J; bases not matched to a gene: 3. From germline, CDR1 is SNHLY and CDR2 FYNNEI. The CDR3 runs 13 residues. The CDR3 reads CASSRQGANEQFF. Here the CDR3 DNA reads TGTGCCAGCAGCAGACAGGGGGCTAATGAGCAGTTCTTC.

This clonotype was detected many times. V and J are TRBV27 and TRBJ2-2; 7 nucleotides align to TRBD2. The J segment lost 1 base and the V segment lost 8 bases, leaving 7 bases of the junction unmatched. Germline-derived CDR1 and CDR2 are MNHEY and SMNVEV (reference sequence). The CDR3 has 15 residues. The CDR3 nucleotides are TGTGCCAGCGGGACGGCGGGGGTGAACACCGGGGAGCTGTTTTTT. This sequence encodes CASGTAGVNTGELFF.

As concerns this clonotype: A far more abundant clone sits one base away, making this likely a read error. The genes are TRBV28 and TRBJ2-3, with D unclear. The CDR3 sequence is 11 residues long. Between the trimmed V and J ends, which lost 5 bases and 2 bases, there was a span of 2 bases. Germline V CDR1 and CDR2: MDHEN, SYDVKM. CDR3 bases: TGTGCCAGCAGTCACACAGATACGCAGTATTTT. The encoded protein is CASSHTDTQYF.

The sample holds many counts of this clonotype. The chain has TRBV5-1 and TRBJ2-2, with D unclear. The ends were cut back, 4 bases at V and 4 bases at J, with 14 bases in the middle. This CDR3 comprises 15 residues. The V gene's germline CDR1 is SGHRS and CDR2 YFSETQ. As DNA, the CDR3 is TGCGCCAGCAGCACGTCTGTAACTGGCACCGGGGAGCTGTTTTTT. Protein: CASSTSVTGTGELFF.

This clonotype was seen repeatedly, ten times or more. This chain uses TRBV20-1 with TRBJ2-7, with TRBD2 as a possible D gene (5 bases). V was trimmed by 6 bases and J by 7 bases, leaving 19 bases between them. CDR1 is DFQATT, CDR2 SNEGSKA, per germline (reference sequence). CDR3 length equals 13 residues. The CDR3 here is CSAWTDLKREQYF. CDR3 in DNA: TGCAGTGCCTGGACGGACTTGAAGAGGGAGCAGTACTTC.

This clonotype came up many times. Mismatch with germline at one junction end may stem from a read error. The chain joins TRBV6-2 or TRBV6-3 to TRBJ2-2, with D possibly matching TRBD1 (5 bases). Per the germline V gene, CDR1 is MNHEY and CDR2 is SVGEGT. CDR3 length: 16 residues. This chain's CDR3 is CASSYSRARNSGELFF. The DNA for the CDR3 is TGTGCCAGCAGTTACAGCAGGGCCAGGAACTCCGGGGAGCTGTTTTTT.

The J gene is TRBJ2-3, the V gene TRBV24-1, with TRBD1 identical over 7 bases. This CDR3 is 16 amino acids long. In germline, CDR1 is KGHDR, CDR2 SFDVKD. The V segment lost 9 bases and the J segment 6 bases; nucleotides outside the gene matches: 17. The CDR3 reads CATATVRDSAPDTQYF. The CDR3 nucleotides are TGTGCCACCGCCACCGTCCGGGACAGCGCCCCCGATACGCAGTATTTT.

This clonotype was observed many times. The genes are TRBV11-1 and TRBJ2-1; D not certain. The V gene's germline CDR1 is SGHAT and CDR2 FQDESV (reference sequence). The CDR3 sequence is 14 residues long. Trimming shortened V by 5 bases and J by 2 bases, and 10 bases separated the two germline ends. CDR3 protein: CASSPRATYNEQFF. For the CDR3, the DNA is TGTGCCAGCAGCCCCCGAGCGACCTACAATGAGCAGTTCTTC.